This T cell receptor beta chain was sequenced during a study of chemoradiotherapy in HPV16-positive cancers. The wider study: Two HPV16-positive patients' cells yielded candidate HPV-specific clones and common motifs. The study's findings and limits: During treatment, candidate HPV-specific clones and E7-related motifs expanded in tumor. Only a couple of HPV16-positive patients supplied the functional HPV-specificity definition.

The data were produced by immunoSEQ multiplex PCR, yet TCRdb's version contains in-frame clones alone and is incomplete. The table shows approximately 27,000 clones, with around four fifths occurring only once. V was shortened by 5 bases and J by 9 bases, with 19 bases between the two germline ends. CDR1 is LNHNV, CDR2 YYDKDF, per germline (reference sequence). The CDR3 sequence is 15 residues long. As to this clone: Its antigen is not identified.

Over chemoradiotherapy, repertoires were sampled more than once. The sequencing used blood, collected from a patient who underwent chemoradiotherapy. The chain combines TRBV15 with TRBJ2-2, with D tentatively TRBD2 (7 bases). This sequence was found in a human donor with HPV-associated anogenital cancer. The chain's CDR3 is CATSVGGLMSRELFF. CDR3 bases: TGTGCCACCAGCGTGGGGGGGCTCATGAGCAGGGAGCTGTTTTTT.